A selection of T cell receptor beta chains follows, all from one sample in a study of tumor and adjacent non-tumor tissue in lung cancer. MiXCR was run by TCRdb on the multiplex PCR reads, yielding one entry per CDR3 protein. The sample records some 100,000 distinct CDR3 sequences, 80% being singletons. Sequenced sample: distant non-tumor lung tissue. All receptors derive from a man in his sixties with small cell lung cancer. CDR3s include the opening cysteine and the closing phenylalanine or tryptophan. The D gene is left open where the match is weak. Expanded clones are given a class, and other clones once, few, many or no size at all.

j_call	clone_size	d_call	v_call	cdr3_nt	cdr3_aa
TRBJ2-3	.	TRBD2	TRBV12-3/TRBV12-4	TGTGCCAGCAGTTTAGAGTCTAGCGGGAGGCCGGGAGATTCGCAGTATTTT	CASSLESSGRPGDSQYF
TRBJ2-1	.	.	TRBV5-4	TGTGCCAGCAGCTTTATAGCGGAAGGGGGCAATGAGCAGTTCTTC	CASSFIAEGGNEQFF
TRBJ1-5	few	TRBD1	TRBV19	TGTGCCAGTAGCCCGACAGGGAGGGATCATCAGCCCCAGCATTTT	CASSPTGRDHQPQHF
TRBJ2-7	many	.	TRBV28	TGTGCCAGCAGTCGGGGGGCGGGCGAGCAGTACTTC	CASSRGAGEQYF
TRBJ2-1	.	TRBD1	TRBV4-1	TGTGTCAGCAGCCAAGACACGACCCCCCAGGGGGCACGCTCTCAGTTCTTC	CVSSQDTTPQGARSQFF
TRBJ2-1	.	TRBD2	TRBV12-3/TRBV12-4	TGTGCCATCACTATAAATCTAGCGGGAGATGAGCAGTTCTTC	CAITINLAGDEQFF
TRBJ2-1	.	TRBD2	TRBV12-3/TRBV12-4	TGTGCCAGCAATTCTACTAGCGGGACCTACATTGAGCACTTCTTC	CASNSTSGTYIEHFF
TRBJ2-2	.	.	TRBV11-2	TGTGCCAGCAAAAAACAAGGGGGGGTTCTTCGTGGGGAGTTGTCTTTT	CASKKQGGVLRGELSF
TRBJ2-1	many	.	TRBV12-3/TRBV12-4	TGTGCCAGCAGTTTTAGCGAAATCTCCTACAATGAGCAGTTCTTC	CASSFSEISYNEQFF
TRBJ1-4	few	TRBD1	TRBV5-6	TGTGCTAGCAGTTACGACAGGGGGAATGAAAAACTGTTTTTT	CASSYDRGNEKLFF
TRBJ2-7	many	TRBD2	TRBV30	TGTGCCTGGAGTTGGGGGGGTGAGCAGTACTTC	CAWSWGGEQYF
TRBJ2-4	.	.	TRBV12-3/TRBV12-4	TGTGCCAGCAGTTTCATACAGGGACTAGCCAAAAACATTCAGTACTTC	CASSFIQGLAKNIQYF
TRBJ2-1	.	TRBD1	TRBV5-1	TGCGCCAGCAGCTTGGGCGCGCCGACAGGGGGGCATGAGCAGTCCTTC	CASSLGAPTGGHEQSF
TRBJ2-1	.	TRBD2	TRBV6-2/TRBV6-3	TGTACCAGTAGTTTGGAACGGGGGGCCTACAATGAGCAGTTCTTC	CTSSLERGAYNEQFF
TRBJ1-2	.	TRBD1	TRBV12-3/TRBV12-4	TGTGCCAGCAGTTTCTCCATGACAGGGGAAGGCTACGCCTTC	CASSFSMTGEGYAF
TRBJ2-5	.	.	TRBV6-1	TGCTCCAGCAGTGAAGCTCCGGAAGGGGTGACCAAGTACTTC	CSSSEAPEGVTKYF
TRBJ1-2	once	TRBD1	TRBV20-1	TGCAGTGTTAGAGGGGAGGGGGCGTGGGGCTACGCCTTC	CSVRGEGAWGYAF
TRBJ2-3	.	.	TRBV20-1	TGCAGTGCTACCCAGAGTCAAGCAGGAGGAGCTACGCAGTATTTT	CSATQSQAGGATQYF
TRBJ2-2	once	.	TRBV12-3/TRBV12-4	TGTGGCAGCAGTTTGTCGGGGAGGTCCGGGGAGCTGTTATTT	CGSSLSGRSGELLF
TRBJ2-4	.	.	TRBV11-1	TGTGTCAGCAGCTTAGGACGGACAGCCAAAAACATTCAGTACTTC	CVSSLGRTAKNIQYF
TRBJ2-7	few	.	TRBV7-2	TGTGCCAGCAGTTGGGGGGGCGCGGGTCAGTACTTC	CASSWGGAGQYF
TRBJ2-7	.	.	TRBV10-3	TGTGCCATCAGTGTGAAGGGGGTCGGCGAGCAGTACTTC	CAISVKGVGEQYF
TRBJ2-7	.	.	TRBV11-3	TGTGCCAGCAACTCCGGGGAATACTCCTACGAACAGTGCTTC	CASNSGEYSYEQCF
TRBJ1-1	once	.	TRBV11-3	TGTGCCTGCAGCCTGCGGGGGATGAACACTGGAGCTTTCTTT	CACSLRGMNTGAFF
TRBJ2-5	.	.	TRBV29-1	TGCAGCGTTGTTGGATTTGGGGAGACCAAGTACTTC	CSVVGFGETKYF
TRBJ2-5	.	.	TRBV7-9	TGTGCCAGCATTCCACCCCGGGGTAGGGTGGCGGAGACCCAGTACTTC	CASIPPRGRVAETQYF
TRBJ2-5	once	.	TRBV11-2	TGTGCCAGCAGCTGGGATAGCCAAGAGACCCACTACTTC	CASSWDSQETHYF
TRBJ2-5	many	.	TRBV30	TGTGCCTGGAGTCCCCAGACTGGAGCGACCCAGTACTTC	CAWSPQTGATQYF
TRBJ1-5	many	TRBD1	TRBV5-6	TGTGCCAGCAGCTTGGGGGACAGGGATCAGCCCCAGCATTTT	CASSLGDRDQPQHF
TRBJ2-5	.	.	TRBV29-1	TGCAGCGCCACACTGGAGGGAAACCAAGAGGCCCAGTATTTC	CSATLEGNQEAQYF
TRBJ2-1	.	.	TRBV27	TGTGCCAGCAGTGACCAAAGTAAGAAGTCATCCACCTCCCTCTATAATGAGCAGTTTTTC	CASSDQSKKSSTSLYNEQFF
TRBJ1-6	.	.	TRBV12-3/TRBV12-4	TGTGCCAGCAGTTATCCAGACAGGTCCAATTCACCCCTCCAATTT	CASSYPDRSNSPLQF
TRBJ2-1	.	.	TRBV4-2	TGCGCCAGCAGCCAAGATCCAGCGGTCTCCTCCTGCAATGAGCAGTTCTTC	CASSQDPAVSSCNEQFF
TRBJ2-1	once	.	TRBV4-2	TGTGCCATCAGCCAAGATCCAGTGGTCTCCTCCTACAATGAGCAGTTCTTC	CAISQDPVVSSYNEQFF
TRBJ2-3	.	TRBD2	TRBV10-3	TGTGCCATCAGTGAGTCGGATCCTGGACTAGCGGGAGTTAAGGCAGATACGAAGTATTTT	CAISESDPGLAGVKADTKYF
TRBJ2-1	.	.	TRBV11-1	TGTGCCAGCAGCTTAGCGTTGTCGGGTTACAATGAGCAGTTCTTC	CASSLALSGYNEQFF
TRBJ2-3	many	.	TRBV24-1	TGTGCCACCAGTGATTCCAAGCGGTTCCCCACAGATACGCAGTATTTT	CATSDSKRFPTDTQYF
TRBJ1-6	.	TRBD1	TRBV11-1	TGTGCCAGCAGCCCTTCCGGGACAGGACCTCCTAGCTCCTATAATTCGCCCCTCTACTTT	CASSPSGTGPPSSYNSPLYF
TRBJ2-3	.	TRBD2	TRBV5-1	TGCGCCAACAGCTTGGAAGGGGTAGCGGGCTCAATCACAGATACGCAGTATTTT	CANSLEGVAGSITDTQYF
TRBJ2-3	many	TRBD1	TRBV6-6	TGTGCCAGCAGTGGGGGACAGGGAGCAGATACGCAGTATTTT	CASSGGQGADTQYF
TRBJ2-3	.	TRBD2	TRBV12-3/TRBV12-4	TGTGCCAGCAGACTAGCGGGCGCAGATACGCTGTATTTT	CASRLAGADTLYF
TRBJ2-3	once	TRBD1	TRBV5-1	TGCGCCAGCATCCCGGTTGGACAGGTCACATATACGCAGTATTTT	CASIPVGQVTYTQYF
TRBJ1-1	.	.	TRBV5-1	TGTGCCAGCAGCTTGGGGATGGGGTTCGGCACTCAAGCTTTCTTT	CASSLGMGFGTQAFF
TRBJ1-2	.	.	TRBV20-1	TGCAGTGCTAGATCGCGCCAACAGAACTATGGCTACACCTTC	CSARSRQQNYGYTF
TRBJ1-5	.	.	TRBV4-2	TGTGCCAGCAGCCGAGGAGGTTTTAACGGTATTAGCAATCAGCCCCAGCATTTT	CASSRGGFNGISNQPQHF
TRBJ2-5	.	TRBD2	TRBV12-3/TRBV12-4	TGTGTCAGCAGCCGCTCGGGACTAGCGAGAGGGAGGGGCCCGAAGACAGAGACCCAGTACTTC	CVSSRSGLARGRGPKTETQYF
TRBJ2-3	once	TRBD1	TRBV30	TGTGCCTTGAGAGGTGGGACAGGGGGCAATCAGCCCCAGTATTTT	CALRGGTGGNQPQYF
TRBJ2-5	.	TRBD1	TRBV5-1	TGCGCCAGCAGCGCGGGACAGGGAGGGGGGACCCACTACTTC	CASSAGQGGGTHYF
TRBJ2-5	.	TRBD1	TRBV12-3/TRBV12-4	TGTTCCAGCAGTTTATTGGACAGGGATGAGACCCAGTACTTC	CSSSLLDRDETQYF
TRBJ2-1	.	TRBD2	TRBV11-2	TGTGCCAGCAGCCTATCTAGCGGGAGTTTATCTGAGCAGTTCTTC	CASSLSSGSLSEQFF